This TCR beta chain was profiled in a study of blood T cell repertoires in COVID-19. Study-level background: The United States, Italy and Spain provided the acute and convalescent COVID-19 samples. Sources were T cells, B-cell-depleted T cells, or PBMCs; the material itself was cDNA or gDNA.

Original methodology: Amplified reference gene primers provided the basis for estimating nucleated cell counts. Only in-frame clones appear in the TCRdb table, and some are missing; sequencing was by immunoSEQ multiplex PCR. V, J and clone size were drawn from that table, and D and trimming were deduced from the DNA. The sample yields around 160,000 clones, 88% seen once. The sequenced material came from peripheral blood. The source of this sequence is a human donor in a cohort sampled during active COVID-19.

Here the CDR3 reads CASSLGGNTEAFF. Here the CDR3 DNA reads TGTGCCAGCTCCTTAGGCGGGAACACTGAAGCTTTCTTT. The chain recombines TRBV19 with TRBJ1-1; D gene unclear. Germline CDR1 is LNHDA and CDR2 is SQIVND (reference sequence). The CDR3 has 13 residues. Trimming removed 9 bases at V and 1 base at J, with 12 bases between.